The 8 T cell receptor beta chains listed next were all sequenced from one sample in a study of Ad26.COV2.S vaccination and SARS-CoV-2 variants. Using immunoSEQ multiplex PCR, the repertoire was profiled, and TCRdb retains in-frame clones only, with some absent. The sample holds about 480,000 clones, around 88% seen once. The sample's treatment: about 20 received Ad26.COV2.S at low or high dose, single or two shots; about 5 received placebo; per-sample allocation not given. The study sampled participants on day 63 after the first vaccine or placebo injection. The source was peripheral blood, collected in a trial of Ad26.COV2.S vaccine versus placebo. The receptors were gathered from a person aged 18 to 65 who received the Ad26.COV2.S COVID-19 vaccine or a placebo.

The chain recombines TRBV2 with TRBJ2-1; D perhaps matches TRBD2 (6 bases). In germline, CDR1 is SNHLY, CDR2 FYNNEI. V dropped 1 base and J dropped 5 bases, with 9 bases sitting between them. This CDR3 is 14 amino acids long. The CDR3: CASSEVLANNEQFF. The CDR3 bases are TGTGCCAGCAGTGAAGTGCTAGCGAACAATGAGCAGTTCTTC.

This chain connects TRBV5-4 to TRBJ2-1; TRBD2 is a possible D gene (6 bases). Per germline, CDR1 SGHNT and CDR2 YYREEE (reference sequence). This CDR3 region has 15 residues. V was trimmed by 0 bases and J by 7 bases, leaving 14 bases between them. CDR3 bases: TGTGCCAGCAGCTTGGAGAGCGGGCGAGTGAATGAGCAGTTCTTC. Amino acids: CASSLESGRVNEQFF.

The genes are TRBV18 and TRBJ1-1; D uncertain. Germline-derived CDR1 and CDR2 are KGHSH and LQKENI. V was trimmed by 2 bases and J by 0 bases, leaving 10 bases between them. CDR3 length: 15 residues. The CDR3 reads CASSPTRHMNTEAFF. Here the CDR3 DNA reads TGTGCCAGCTCACCAACCCGACACATGAACACTGAAGCTTTCTTT.

V is TRBV15 and J is TRBJ2-5; the match to TRBD2 covers 9 bases. Germline values: CDR1 LNHNV, CDR2 YYDKDF (reference sequence). The CDR3 is 17 residues long. V was pared by 5 bases and J by 0 bases, with 10 bases of the junction left unmatched. CDR3 nucleotides: TGTGCCACCAGCTCGAGGCTAGCGGGAAGATACCAAGAGACCCAGTACTTC. Amino acids: CATSSRLAGRYQETQYF.

The chain employs TRBV18 and TRBJ2-7; 9 nucleotides align to TRBD2. V dropped 6 bases and J dropped 10; count of bases not matched to a gene: 7. CDR3 size: 12 residues. CDR1 is KGHSH and CDR2 is LQKENI in the germline V gene. The CDR3 DNA follows: TGTGCCAGCTCCTCCAAGCGGGAGGATCAGTACTTC. This encodes CASSSKREDQYF.

The gene calls are TRBV29-1 and TRBJ2-3; D perhaps matches TRBD2 (6 bases). V lost 4 bases to trimming and J lost 3 bases, with 11 bases between them. Germline CDR1 and CDR2: SQVTM and ANQGSEA. The CDR3 extends over 13 amino acids. The CDR3 sequence is CSVGSGRTDTQYF. As DNA, the CDR3 is TGCAGCGTTGGGTCAGGGAGGACAGATACGCAGTATTTT.

V is TRBV6-1 and J is TRBJ2-4; tentatively, D is TRBD2 (6 bases). The CDR3 covers 16 residues. Germline V gives CDR1 MNHNS, CDR2 SASEGT. The V end lost 4 bases, the J end lost 0 bases, and 13 bases lay between the germline ends. CDR3 protein: CASSVPSAVAKNIQYF. As DNA, the CDR3 is TGTGCCAGCAGTGTCCCTAGCGCAGTAGCCAAAAACATTCAGTACTTC.

This chain links TRBV3-1 (or the pseudogene TRBV3-2) with TRBJ2-7; D ambiguous. The CDR3 runs 12 residues. Trimming pared 5 bases from V and 0 bases from J, leaving 5 bases between. The germline V gene encodes CDR1 LGHDT and CDR2 YNNKEL (reference sequence). CDR3 in DNA: TGTGCCAGCAGCGGTAGCTCCTACGAGCAGTACTTC. Translation gives CASSGSSYEQYF.